This TCR beta chain is drawn from a study of post-analysis software for immune sequencing data. Findings and caveats of the study: A handful of TRBV segments were significantly more frequent in patients than in controls. TRBV5-6, TRBV5-1 and TRBV20-1 were among these segments.

TCR beta cDNA libraries had unique molecular identifiers. TCRdb recomputed calls from the PCR reads with MiXCR, one row per CDR3 protein. Counted here are hundreds of thousands of distinct CDR3 sequences, just under 30% occurring once; the ten biggest clones make up approximately 0.55%. This CDR3 has 15 amino acids. Germline CDR1 MNHNS, CDR2 SASEGT. The J segment lost 3 bases and the V segment lost 6 bases, leaving 11 bases of the junction unmatched. On this clonotype itself: What it binds is not known.

Input material: blood. The rearrangement uses TRBV6-1 and TRBJ2-7; TRBD2 aligns across 7 bases. This sequence was found in a girl aged 10 to 17 with multiple sclerosis. The CDR3 region has the DNA TGTGCCAGCAGCCAGACTAGCTGGGGAGGCTACGAGCAGTACTTC. Its protein product is CASSQTSWGGYEQYF.